These 21 T cell receptor beta chains were sequenced from one sample in a study of cytomegalovirus exposure and HLA in healthy donors. Primers: 60 Vbeta forward and 13 Jbeta reverse. Generated by immunoSEQ multiplex PCR, the TCRdb table keeps only in-frame clones and is missing some. The data hold 85,000 to 100,000 clones, with 75% to 85% observed a single time. Sequenced material: PBMCs. These receptors originate from a male donor in good health and CMV-seropositive.

As DNA, the CDR3 is TGTGCCAGCAGCGCTAGTGGGGGGTTTAGCACAGATACGCAGTATTTT. It specifies CASSASGGFSTDTQYF. This chain connects TRBV9 to TRBJ2-3, with D possibly TRBD2 on 6 matching bases. CDR3 length equals 16 residues. Germline lookup yields CDR1 SGDLS and CDR2 YYNGEE. V lost 3 bases and J lost 0, with 14 bases in between.

This chain links TRBV2 with TRBJ2-1, with a possible D match to TRBD2 (6 bases). The CDR3 totals 14 residues. From germline, CDR1 is SNHLY and CDR2 FYNNEI. V dropped 6 bases and J dropped 3 bases, with 12 bases sitting between them. CDR3 coding DNA: TGTGCCAGCAGGTCCGGGACTGACTACAATGAGCAGTTCTTC. This codes for CASRSGTDYNEQFF.

The V gene is TRBV2, the J gene TRBJ1-5; D remains unclear. The CDR3 contains 14 residues. The germline CDR1 and CDR2 sequences are SNHLY and FYNNEI. The V gene lost 7 bases and the J gene lost 4 bases, with 14 bases spanning the gap. The chain's CDR3 is CASTGIAGNQPQHF. CDR3 coding DNA: TGTGCCAGCACTGGAATCGCGGGTAATCAGCCCCAGCATTTT.

CDR3 coding DNA: TGTGCCAGCAGCTCCTATCGGGGGACCCAGTACTTC. This codes for CASSSYRGTQYF. This chain links TRBV7-2 with TRBJ2-5; possible D gene TRBD2, 5 bases. Trimming removed 4 bases from V and 7 bases from J, with 10 bases in between. The CDR3 length is 12 residues. Germline assignment: CDR1 SGHTA and CDR2 FQGNSA.

V gene TRBV2 combines with J gene TRBJ2-7; the D gene is possibly TRBD2 (5 bases). Germline V CDR1 and CDR2: SNHLY, FYNNEI. The V end was cut by 3 bases, the J end by 5 bases, with 8 bases between. The CDR3 has 12 residues. The DNA for the CDR3 is TGTGCCAGCAGTGAGGCGGGCAACGAGCAGTACTTC. Protein: CASSEAGNEQYF.

The V call is TRBV28, the J call TRBJ1-1, with D perhaps matching TRBD1 (6 bases). V was clipped by 8 bases and J by 0 bases, with 7 bases between them. The length of the CDR3 is 12 residues. Germline CDR1 and CDR2: MDHEN and SYDVKM. The CDR3 is CASGQLNTEAFF. CDR3 DNA: TGTGCCAGCGGACAGTTGAACACTGAAGCTTTCTTT. Supplemented by reference TRBV28 and TRBJ1-1, the full variable domain reads DVKVTQSSRYLVKRTGEKVFLECVQDMDHENMFWYRQDPGLGLRLIYFSYDVKMKEKGDIPEGYSVSREKKERFSLILESASTNQTSMYLCASGQLNTEAFFGQGTRLTVV.

The V and J genes are TRBV7-3 and TRBJ2-1; 11 bases are a match to TRBD2. The CDR3 totals 15 residues. With 4 bases clipped from V and 6 bases from J, the junction kept 5 bases outside the gene matches. Germline lookup yields CDR1 SGHTA and CDR2 FQGTGA. CDR3 in DNA: TGTGCCAGCAGCTCCGGGACTAGCGGTGTCAATGAGCAGTTCTTC. This gives the protein CASSSGTSGVNEQFF.

This sequence joins TRBV7-9 and TRBJ1-6; D is unresolved. The CDR3 spans 14 residues. Germline CDR1 reads SEHNR; CDR2 reads FQNEAQ (reference sequence). Trimming removed 2 bases at V and 9 bases at J, with 11 bases between. Here the CDR3 reads CASSLPAGISPLHF. CDR3 sequence (DNA): TGTGCCAGCAGCTTACCGGCGGGGATTTCACCCCTCCACTTT.

This clone was seen a single time. The chain joins TRBV5-4 to TRBJ2-5; TRBD2 aligns across 11 bases. Trimming at V came to 3 bases and at J to 4 bases, leaving 5 bases not matched to a gene. CDR1 is SGHNT and CDR2 is YYREEE in the germline V gene (reference sequence). The length of the CDR3 is 15 residues. CDR3 region: CASSSRLAGRETQYF. CDR3 DNA: TGTGCCAGCAGCTCGCGACTAGCGGGGAGAGAGACCCAGTACTTC.

The J gene is TRBJ1-6, the V gene TRBV27; D remains ambiguous. Trimming took 5 bases from V and 5 from J, leaving 13 bases between them. Germline CDR1 and CDR2: MNHEY and SMNVEV (reference sequence). CDR3 length: 15 amino acids. CDR3 DNA sequence: TGTGCCAGCAGTCTATTACCGGGTAATAATTCACCCCTCCACTTT. Translating it yields CASSLLPGNNSPLHF.

DNA of the CDR3: TGTGCCAGCTCACCACCTGGCTTTTGGCGGCAGCCCCAGCATTTT. This sequence encodes CASSPPGFWRQPQHF. The chain joins TRBV18 to TRBJ1-5; D not resolved. Trimming cost V 0 bases and J 7 bases, with 13 bases left between them. This CDR3 region has 15 residues. From germline, CDR1 is KGHSH and CDR2 LQKENI.

The chain joins TRBV30 to TRBJ2-2; 9 bases map to TRBD1. The germline gives CDR1 GTSNPN, CDR2 SVGIG (reference sequence). There are 15 residues in the CDR3. Trimming cost V 4 bases and J 0 bases; bases outside gene matches: 3. CDR3: CAWIGQGSNTGELFF. The CDR3 coding sequence is TGTGCCTGGATCGGACAGGGGTCGAACACCGGGGAGCTGTTTTTT.

This clone was detected only a few times. This sequence joins TRBV5-4 and TRBJ2-7; TRBD1 matches 10 bases. The CDR3 totals 13 residues. Germline loops: CDR1 SGHNT, CDR2 YYREEE (reference sequence). With V trimmed by 4 bases and J by 5 bases, 3 bases remained unmatched. This CDR3 reads CASSPGQGDEQYF. CDR3 sequence (DNA): TGTGCCAGCAGCCCCGGACAGGGGGACGAGCAGTACTTC.

This clone was counted a single time. This chain connects TRBV6-1 to TRBJ1-5, with 9 bases matching TRBD1. J was trimmed by 3 bases and V by 4 bases; bases with no gene match: 1. This CDR3 comprises 14 residues. Germline V gene lookup returns CDR1 MNHNS and CDR2 SASEGT. The CDR3 nucleotides are TGTGCCAGCAGTGGGACAGGGGACAATCAGCCCCAGCATTTT. It is translated as CASSGTGDNQPQHF.

The rearrangement joins TRBV7-9 to TRBJ2-3, with D hard to call. The V and J ends lost 1 base and 3 bases respectively, with 8 bases between them. CDR1 is SEHNR and CDR2 is FQNEAQ in the germline V gene (reference sequence). The CDR3 has 14 residues. The DNA for the CDR3 is TGTGCCAGCAGCTTAGTAGCCCAGACAGATACGCAGTATTTT. Residues: CASSLVAQTDTQYF.

V gene TRBV9 combines with J gene TRBJ2-7, with D possibly TRBD2 on 6 matching bases. CDR1 and CDR2 from the germline V gene are SGDLS and YYNGEE. V was cut by 1 base and J by 3 bases, with 14 bases left in between. CDR3 length: 15 residues. The CDR3 coding sequence is TGTGCCAGCAGCGTATTTGCGGGGACGAGCTACGAGCAGTACTTC. This translates into CASSVFAGTSYEQYF.

V is TRBV9 and J is TRBJ2-6; D is unresolved. The CDR3 is 15 amino acids. Deletions cut 0 bases from V and 0 bases from J, with 4 bases between. Germline assignment: CDR1 SGDLS and CDR2 YYNGEE. CDR3 amino acids: CASSVGYSGANVLTF. CDR3 coding DNA: TGTGCCAGCAGCGTAGGCTACTCTGGGGCCAACGTCCTGACTTTC.

The chain is built from TRBV21-1 and TRBJ1-5; the table's TRBD1 call for D was not verified on the DNA. TRBV21-1 is annotated as a pseudogene. The CDR3 is 17 amino acids. This CDR3 is CASSIGTGATENQPQHF. The CDR3 DNA reads TGTGCCAGCAGCATTGGGACAGGGGCTACGGAAAATCAGCCCCAGCATTTT.

The V and J genes are TRBV7-8 and TRBJ2-7; possible D gene TRBD1, 5 bases. The CDR3 runs to 13 residues. The V gene's germline CDR1 is SGHVS and CDR2 FQNEAQ. V dropped 1 base and J dropped 3 bases, with 7 bases sitting between them. CDR3 amino acids: CASSLGQIYEQYF. CDR3 nucleotides: TGTGCCAGCAGCTTAGGACAGATCTACGAGCAGTACTTC.

The rearrangement links TRBV6-6 to TRBJ1-1; D remains ambiguous. The germline V and J ends were trimmed by 2 bases and 2 bases, with 15 bases remaining between them. The CDR3 runs to 16 residues. Germline V gives CDR1 MNHNY, CDR2 SVGAGI (reference sequence). The CDR3 coding sequence is TGTGCCAGCAGTTACCCGCCCCGGCGGGCCAACACTGAAGCTTTCTTT. This encodes CASSYPPRRANTEAFF.

This chain links TRBV6-1 with TRBJ1-5; a weak D match, TRBD1 (5 bases). The CDR3 runs to 12 residues. V lost 5 bases and J 9 bases, leaving 11 bases between the germline ends. Germline V lookup: CDR1 MNHNS, CDR2 SASEGT. Here the CDR3 DNA reads TGTGCCAGCAGTTCCCTCGGGGGGCCCCAGCATTTT. Protein sequence: CASSSLGGPQHF.